The 22 T cell receptor beta chains presented below share a single source sample, sequenced in a study of CD8+ T cells in alopecia areata. It was cDNA, reverse transcribed from extracted RNA, that served as the sequencing template. Assay: immunoSEQ multiplex PCR; the TCRdb copy retains only in-frame clones and omits some. The data contain hundreds of thousands of clones, over 45% of them seen just once; the ten biggest clones take up 0.93%. As for treatment: oral pan-JAK inhibitor, 5-10 mg twice daily. The source was CD4+ T cells sorted from blood, collected at roughly week 52, from a patient treated with tofacitinib. Receptors were obtained from a human donor with alopecia areata.

This rearrangement joins TRBV29-1 to TRBJ1-3, with D unresolved. The CDR3 sequence is 12 residues long. The germline CDR1 and CDR2 sequences are SQVTM and ANQGSEA. The V end lost 1 base, the J end lost 2 bases, and 3 bases lay between the germline ends. CDR3 sequence: CSVEAPGNTIYF. The CDR3 bases are TGCAGCGTTGAAGCCCCTGGAAACACCATATATTTT.

The CDR3 DNA sequence: TGCGCCAGCAGCCTCGGACAGGGAGAACAGCCCCAGCATTTT. It codes for CASSLGQGEQPQHF. The chain is built from TRBV4-3 and TRBJ1-5; 8 positions match TRBD1. After removal of 4 bases from V and 7 bases from J, the junction contained 6 bases not matched to a gene. The length of the CDR3 is 14 residues. CDR1 is LGHNA and CDR2 is YSLEER in the germline V gene.

This sequence joins TRBV6-5 and TRBJ1-5; the D gene is possibly TRBD1 (6 bases). Trimming stripped 6 bases from V and 3 bases from J, with 12 bases between. Per germline, CDR1 MNHEY and CDR2 SVGAGI. The CDR3 extends over 14 amino acids. CDR3 nucleotides: TGTGCCAGCAGACAACACAGGGACAATCAGCCCCAGCATTTT. Its protein is CASRQHRDNQPQHF.

CDR3 amino acids: CASSLVARGTEAFF. The CDR3 DNA follows: TGTGCCAGCAGCTTAGTGGCCAGGGGGACTGAAGCTTTCTTT. J is TRBJ1-1 and V is TRBV11-2; 7 bases line up with TRBD1. CDR3 length equals 14 residues. V dropped 1 base and J dropped 5; count of bases not matched to a gene: 4. CDR1 is SGHAT, CDR2 FQNNGV, per germline. Drawing the rest from reference TRBV11-2 and TRBJ1-1, the complete variable domain is EAGVAQSPRYKIIEKRQSVAFWCNPISGHATLYWYQQILGQGPKLLIQFQNNGVVDDSQLPKDRFSAERLKGVDSTLKIQPAKLEDSAVYLCASSLVARGTEAFFGQGTRLTVV.

V is TRBV14 and J is TRBJ2-5; possible D gene TRBD2, 7 bases. With 2 bases removed from V and 5 bases from J, the gap between germline ends came to 18 bases. The CDR3 is made up of 16 amino acids. Germline-derived CDR1 and CDR2 are SGHDN and FVKESK. CDR3 sequence (DNA): TGTGCCAGCAGCCAAACGTTCGGGGGGCCTAGGGAGACCCAGTACTTC. Its protein product is CASSQTFGGPRETQYF.

This clone was found once. The CDR3 reads CASSSDVYNEQFF. CDR3 DNA sequence: TGTGCCAGCAGCTCAGACGTATACAATGAGCAGTTCTTC. The chain combines TRBV11-3 with TRBJ2-1, with no clear D. The germline V and J ends were trimmed by 4 bases and 4 bases, with 8 bases remaining between them. The germline V gene encodes CDR1 SGHNT and CDR2 YENEEA. The CDR3 is made up of 13 amino acids.

This rearrangement joins TRBV30 to TRBJ1-5, with D possibly matching TRBD1 (5 bases). This CDR3 region has 14 residues. V was shortened by 5 bases and J by 2 bases, with 13 bases between the two germline ends. Germline CDR1 reads GTSNPN; CDR2 reads SVGIG (reference sequence). CDR3 in DNA: TGTGCCTGGGCGGGGGGTTTTGGCAATCAGCCCCAGCATTTT. Translation: CAWAGGFGNQPQHF.

The chain is built from TRBV7-3 and TRBJ2-3, with D unresolved. CDR1 is SGHTA and CDR2 is FQGTGA in the germline V gene. V lost 10 bases and J 3 bases, leaving 8 bases between the germline ends. The CDR3 is 11 residues long. CDR3 bases: TGTGCCACGAGCTCAACAGATACGCAGTATTTT. Amino acid sequence: CATSSTDTQYF. Looking up the rest from reference TRBV7-3 and TRBJ2-3 gives the full variable domain: GAGVSQTPSNKVTEKGKYVELRCDPISGHTALYWYRQSLGQGPEFLIYFQGTGAADDSGLPNDRFFAVRPEGSVSTLKIQRTERGDSAVYLCATSSTDTQYFGPGTRLTVL.

This clone has only one observation. V gene TRBV5-4 combines with J gene TRBJ1-2; D uncertain. V was pared by 5 bases and J by 5 bases, with 22 bases between. The CDR3 loop spans 16 amino acids. Germline V gene lookup returns CDR1 SGHNT and CDR2 YYREEE (reference sequence). The CDR3 DNA reads as TGTGCCAGCAGGCCTGGCGGGTACCAGGAAACATATGGCTACACCTTC. Protein: CASRPGGYQETYGYTF.

CDR3 in amino acids: CASSVDGLYGYTF. The CDR3 DNA reads TGTGCCAGCAGCGTAGACGGCCTCTATGGCTACACCTTC. The chain is built from TRBV9 and TRBJ1-2; D call uncertain. The V and J ends lost 0 bases and 4 bases respectively, with 7 bases between them. The CDR3 totals 13 residues. Germline V gene data show CDR1 as SGDLS and CDR2 as YYNGEE.

The chain links TRBV6-1 to TRBJ1-1; the D is unclear. The CDR3 spans 11 residues. V lost 2 bases to trimming and J lost 3 bases, with 1 base between them. From germline, CDR1 is MNHNS and CDR2 SASEGT. The CDR3 DNA sequence: TGTGCCAGCAGTGAATACACTGAAGCTTTCTTT. Protein sequence: CASSEYTEAFF.

The count of this clone is one. The rearrangement joins TRBV29-1 to TRBJ2-5; the D gene could be TRBD1 or TRBD2 (5 bases each). V lost 4 bases and J lost 5, with 11 bases in between. The CDR3 runs to 12 residues. CDR1 SQVTM and CDR2 ANQGSEA come from the germline V gene. The CDR3 sequence: CSVVGVGETQYF. Here the CDR3 DNA reads TGCAGCGTTGTGGGGGTCGGGGAGACCCAGTACTTC. The whole variable domain, remainder taken from reference TRBV29-1 and TRBJ2-5, is SAVISQKPSRDICQRGTSLTIQCQVDSQVTMMFWYRQQPGQSLTLIATANQGSEATYESGFVIDKFPISRPNLTFSTLTVSNMSPEDSSIYLCSVVGVGETQYFGPGTRLLVL.

This clone has more than one count but fewer than ten. CDR3 sequence (DNA): TGTGCCAGCAGGGCGGGGACAGCGTCCTACGAGCAGTACTTC. Translating gives CASRAGTASYEQYF. V gene TRBV6-6 combines with J gene TRBJ2-7; D possibly corresponds to TRBD1 (7 bases). Germline V gene data show CDR1 as MNHNY and CDR2 as SVGAGI (reference sequence). The CDR3 covers 14 residues. Deletions cut 6 bases from V and 1 base from J, with 13 bases between.

There are a few counts of this clone. The junction shows a germline mismatch at one end, possibly a read error. This chain joins TRBV23-1 and TRBJ1-6; D is uncertain. TRBV23-1 is known as an ORF, though its function is uncertain. This CDR3 comprises 14 residues. This chain's CDR3 is CASIQQPNNSPLHF. In DNA, the CDR3 is TGCGCCAGCATTCAACAGCCAAATAATTCACCCCTCCACTTT.

This rearrangement joins TRBV9 to TRBJ2-7; 7 nucleotides agree with TRBD1. Germline CDR1 and CDR2: SGDLS and YYNGEE. The CDR3 is made up of 15 amino acids. Losses at the gene ends were 0 bases for V and 3 bases for J; bases not matched to a gene: 6. CDR3 nucleotide sequence: TGTGCCAGCAGCGTAGGGACAGGAGGCTTCTACGAGCAGTACTTC. Translating gives CASSVGTGGFYEQYF.

This clone came up a few times. J is TRBJ2-7 and V is TRBV29-1, with D tentatively TRBD2 (6 bases). This CDR3 is built from 11 residues. Germline V gives CDR1 SQVTM, CDR2 ANQGSEA. The V end was cut by 4 bases, the J end by 7 bases, with 11 bases between. The CDR3 protein is CSVGAAGEQYF. The CDR3 coding sequence is TGCAGCGTTGGGGCGGCGGGAGAGCAGTACTTC.

The gene calls are TRBV18 and TRBJ1-4; 7 bases map to TRBD1. The germline V gene encodes CDR1 KGHSH and CDR2 LQKENI. With V trimmed by 3 bases and J by 6 bases, 4 bases remained unmatched. This CDR3 has 14 residues. CDR3 sequence (DNA): TGTGCCAGCTCACCTCGGACAGGAGATGAAAAACTGTTTTTT. Residues: CASSPRTGDEKLFF.

This rearrangement joins TRBV11-2 to TRBJ2-3; the match to TRBD2 covers 8 bases. Germline loops: CDR1 SGHAT, CDR2 FQNNGV. The CDR3 extends over 16 amino acids. The J segment lost 2 bases and the V segment lost 3 bases, leaving 7 bases of the junction unmatched. Here the CDR3 DNA reads TGTGCCAGCAGCTTCATGCGGGGGGCCGACACAGATACGCAGTATTTT. It encodes CASSFMRGADTDTQYF.

The V and J genes are TRBV2 and TRBJ2-3; D might be TRBD1 (5 bases). The ends were cut back, 4 bases at V and 3 bases at J, with 11 bases in the middle. The CDR3 runs to 14 residues. The V gene's germline CDR1 is SNHLY and CDR2 FYNNEI. The CDR3 sequence: CASSVRQTTDTQYF. The CDR3 coding sequence is TGTGCCAGCAGTGTGAGACAGACAACAGATACGCAGTATTTT.

The V call is TRBV30, the J call TRBJ1-5; no firm D call. V lost 0 bases and J 4 bases, leaving 13 bases between the germline ends. The CDR3 is made up of 15 amino acids. Germline V CDR1 and CDR2: GTSNPN, SVGIG (reference sequence). The chain's CDR3 is CAWSVGLADNQPQHF. CDR3 DNA sequence: TGTGCCTGGAGTGTTGGGTTGGCAGATAATCAGCCCCAGCATTTT.

This chain uses TRBV29-1 with TRBJ1-5, with 7 bases aligning to TRBD1. V was pared by 7 bases and J by 3 bases, with 6 bases of the junction left unmatched. The CDR3 extends over 13 amino acids. CDR1 is SQVTM and CDR2 is ANQGSEA in the germline V gene. CDR3 DNA sequence: TGCAGCGCAGCACAGGGGATCAATCAGCCCCAGCATTTT. Protein sequence: CSAAQGINQPQHF.

This sequence joins TRBV2 and TRBJ2-1; D gene ambiguous. V dropped 7 bases and J dropped 0 bases, with 10 bases sitting between them. The CDR3 is 14 amino acids. Germline-derived CDR1 and CDR2 are SNHLY and FYNNEI. The chain's CDR3 is CASTPVSSYNEQFF. As DNA, the CDR3 is TGTGCCAGCACTCCGGTGAGCTCCTACAATGAGCAGTTCTTC.